The T cell receptor (beta chain) under discussion was sequenced for a study of beta chain features in type 1 diabetes. Looking at the study overall: In all, approximately 100,000,000 sorted cells from all samples were analyzed.

This CDR3 spans 15 amino acids. From germline, CDR1 is SEHNR and CDR2 FQNEAQ (reference sequence). V was clipped by 6 bases and J by 6 bases, with 20 bases between them. In its sample, this clone was seen a few times. Antigen specificity is unknown. The authors obtained over 98% purity in all sorted populations. TCRB transcripts that were expressed got sequenced, as all of the isolated RNA had been reverse transcribed. TCRdb keeps only in-frame clones here, not all; method: immunoSEQ multiplex PCR. The sample lists about 230,000 clones, 16% occurring once. Study-level findings and limits: The similarity of naive, central memory and Treg TCRB repertoires appeared greater among patients than among healthy donors. The influence of HLA type on TCRB rearrangement stayed undetermined. Among patients with Type 1 diabetes, TCRB CDR3s were moderately but significantly shorter in every one of the four CD4+ subsets.

The chain joins TRBV7-9 to TRBJ1-2; D possibly corresponds to TRBD1 (5 bases). The sequencing sample was made of naive CD4+ T cells from blood. This receptor was obtained from a man in his thirties or forties with type 1 diabetes. The CDR3 bases are TGTGCCAGCAGTCAAATGGTCGGCAGGGCCAATGGCTACACCTTC. This codes for CASSQMVGRANGYTF.